The T cell receptor beta chain described here comes from a study of blood T cell repertoires in COVID-19. At the level of the study: Sites across the United States, Italy and Spain contributed samples from acute and convalescent COVID-19.

CDR3 length: 14 residues. Per the germline V gene, CDR1 is GTSNPN and CDR2 is SVGIG (reference sequence). Trimming cost V 2 bases and J 1 base, with 11 bases left between them. Using immunoSEQ multiplex PCR, the repertoire was profiled, and TCRdb retains in-frame clones only, with some absent. The sample holds 250,000 or so clones, around 90% seen once. The chain couples TRBV30 to TRBJ2-5, with a tentative D call TRBD2 (5 bases). This TCR was sampled from a woman aged 40 to 50 who had recovered from COVID-19. The specimen was peripheral blood. The CDR3 DNA follows: TGTGCCTGGAGTCTGAGCGGACTCCAAGAGACCCAGTACTTC. Protein sequence: CAWSLSGLQETQYF. The complete variable domain, with remaining parts taken from reference TRBV30 and TRBJ2-5, reads SQTIHQWPATLVQPVGSPLSLECTVEGTSNPNLYWYRQAAGRGLQLLFYSVGIGQISSEVPQNLSASRPQDRQFILSSKKLLLSDSGFYLCAWSLSGLQETQYFGPGTRLLVL.